This T cell receptor beta chain derives from a study of CXCR3-negative and CXCR3-positive naive CD8 T cells. Whole-study findings and limits: Memory cells diverged, while naive CXCR3-positive and CXCR3-negative cells had similar TRBV-TRBJ usage. Memory CD8+ cells had much lower diversity, and both naive subsets had comparably high diversity. Naive subsets did not differ in surface CD5, and the authors estimated TCR strength using properties of the TRB CDR3.

Triplicate roughly 300,000-cell sorts were made of each CD8+ T cell subset. Worth noting for this clonotype: The antigen remains undetermined.

Researchers prepared the TRB cDNA libraries using 5' RACE with UMI labels. After re-calling the 5' RACE reads, TCRdb lists one entry per CDR3 protein, DNA absent. This sample's table reports about 120,000 distinct CDR3 sequences. This sequence originates from a human donor in good health. Some clones in this sample may be carry-over from other donors' samples. The sequenced sample was naive CXCR3- CD8+ T cells from blood. The subset is: CD45RO-CCR7+CD27+CD95- naive CD8+ T cells lacking CXCR3 (TNR3-).

The CDR3 loop reads CASSYRRGQDRSYNEQFF. V gene TRBV6-5 combines with J gene TRBJ2-1; TCRdb gives TRBD1 as the D gene, but with no DNA this cannot be confirmed. This CDR3 has 18 amino acids. The germline V gene has CDR1 MNHEY and CDR2 SVGAGI.